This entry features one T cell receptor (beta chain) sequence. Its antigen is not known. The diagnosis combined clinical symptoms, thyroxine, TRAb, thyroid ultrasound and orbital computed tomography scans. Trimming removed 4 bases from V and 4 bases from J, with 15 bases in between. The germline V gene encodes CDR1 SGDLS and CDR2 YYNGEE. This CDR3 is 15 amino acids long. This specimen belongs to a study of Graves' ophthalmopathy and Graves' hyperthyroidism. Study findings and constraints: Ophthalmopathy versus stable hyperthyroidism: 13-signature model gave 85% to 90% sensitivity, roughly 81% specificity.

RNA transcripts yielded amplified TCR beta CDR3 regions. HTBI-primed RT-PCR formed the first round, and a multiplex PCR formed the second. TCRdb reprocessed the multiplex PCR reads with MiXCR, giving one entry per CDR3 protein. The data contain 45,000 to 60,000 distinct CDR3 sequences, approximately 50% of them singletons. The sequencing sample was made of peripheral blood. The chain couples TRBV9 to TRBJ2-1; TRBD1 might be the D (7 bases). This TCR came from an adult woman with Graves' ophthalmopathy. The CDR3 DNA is TGTGCCAGCAGCTCAGGGGGTAGCGGATACAATGAGCAGTTCTTC. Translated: CASSSGGSGYNEQFF.